These T cell receptor beta chains were read from a single sample in a study of CD8 T cells in ankylosing spondylitis. Using its own MiXCR run on the 5' RACE reads, TCRdb lists one record per CDR3 protein. The data show 350,000 or so distinct CDR3 sequences, 11% seen once. Source material: blood, either unsorted or a sorted T cell fraction (not recorded which). The receptors were gathered from a female donor with ankylosing spondylitis or in good health (not recorded which). Each CDR3 is given with its conserved first and last residue. The order of the fields is D gene, clone size, V gene, J gene, CDR3 DNA, CDR3 protein. A D gene is named only where the DNA matches it firmly. The size field is filled for only some rows; it gives once, few, many or a size class.

NA	few	TRBV28	TRBJ2-1	TGTGCCAGCAGTCCCACTGGGGGGGGGCCAAGGGAGCAGTTCTTC	CASSPTGGGPREQFF
TRBD1	few	TRBV19	TRBJ2-7	TGTGCCAGTAGTAGACCCGGACAGGGACCAAAAGAGCAGTACTTC	CASSRPGQGPKEQYF
NA	many	TRBV5-1	TRBJ2-3	TGCGCCAGCCGGCCGGGGGAACACCGCACAGATACGCAGTATTTT	CASRPGEHRTDTQYF
TRBD1	many	TRBV20-1	TRBJ1-5	TGCAGTGCTATCAGGGGGGATGGCAATCAGCCCCAGCATTTT	CSAIRGDGNQPQHF
NA	few	TRBV20-1	TRBJ2-5	TGCAGTGCTATAGAGGTCCAAGAGACCCAGTACTTC	CSAIEVQETQYF
NA	many	TRBV20-1	TRBJ1-1	TGCAGTGCGATGGGAGTGGAGAACACTGAAGCTTTCTTT	CSAMGVENTEAFF
TRBD2	few	TRBV9	TRBJ2-7	TGTGCCAGCAGCGTCGGGACTATCCCGAACGAGCAGTACTTC	CASSVGTIPNEQYF
NA	NA	TRBV10-3	TRBJ1-1	TGTGCCATCAGTCTTTTGGGCAGGAACACTGAAGCTTTCTTT	CAISLLGRNTEAFF
NA	many	TRBV12-3/TRBV12-4	TRBJ2-1	TGTGCCAGCAGTCATGACTGGGGATCAAGCTCCTACAATGAGCAGTTCTTC	CASSHDWGSSSYNEQFF
TRBD2	many	TRBV20-1	TRBJ2-1	TGCAGTGCTGGGGGACTAGCGGGAGGCAATGAGCAGTTCTTC	CSAGGLAGGNEQFF
TRBD1	NA	TRBV27	TRBJ2-1	TGTGCCAGCAGGGGACAGGGGTGGTGGGAGCAGTTCTTC	CASRGQGWWEQFF
TRBD2	many	TRBV25-1	TRBJ2-1	TGTGCCAGCAGTGACGGGACTAGCGGGTTTGCCTACAATGAGCAGTTCTTC	CASSDGTSGFAYNEQFF
NA	many	TRBV6-2/TRBV6-3	TRBJ2-6	TGTGCCAGCAGCCCCATAGGAAGCTTGGGGGCCAACGTCCTGACTTTC	CASSPIGSLGANVLTF
TRBD1	many	TRBV12-3/TRBV12-4	TRBJ2-3	TGTGCCAGCAAGCCCTCGGGACAGGGGGTCACAGATACGCAGTATTTT	CASKPSGQGVTDTQYF
NA	many	TRBV20-1	TRBJ1-5	TGCAGTGCTAGTAGAAGCCTTAATAGCAATCAGCCCCAGCATTTT	CSASRSLNSNQPQHF
TRBD2	many	TRBV29-1	TRBJ2-1	TGCAGCGTCCTCCCGACTAGCGGGGGGGGCATTGGAAATGAGCAGTTCTTC	CSVLPTSGGGIGNEQFF
NA	many	TRBV9	TRBJ1-4	TGTGCCAGCAGCGTAGGACCGGACAGCGGCCACGGAAAACTGTTTTTT	CASSVGPDSGHGKLFF
NA	NA	TRBV6-2/TRBV6-3	TRBJ1-2	TGTGCCAGCAGCTCCCACGGCGCGGGAGGAGGCTCGATAAGCCTGAACTATGGCTACACCTTC	CASSSHGAGGGSISLNYGYTF
NA	NA	TRBV4-3	TRBJ2-7	TGCGCCAGCAGCCAAGAGCCGGACAGCGCACAGTACTTC	CASSQEPDSAQYF
TRBD2	few	TRBV29-1	TRBJ2-3	TGCAGCGTTGAAGACGGCCTAGCGGGAGGGCCTAATTCCGCAGATACGCAGTATTTT	CSVEDGLAGGPNSADTQYF
NA	many	TRBV20-1	TRBJ1-5	TGCAGTGCTAGGGACGAGGGACCGGGGCCCCAGCATTTT	CSARDEGPGPQHF
NA	many	TRBV12-3/TRBV12-4	TRBJ2-1	TGTGCCAGCAGTCCTAACCTGGGACACCTAAATGAGCAGTTCTTC	CASSPNLGHLNEQFF
NA	many	TRBV4-1	TRBJ2-5	TGCGCCAGCAGCCAAGAACTGGGGACCCAGTACTTC	CASSQELGTQYF
TRBD1	many	TRBV20-1	TRBJ1-2	TGCAGTGCTGTAACAGGGGGCTATGGCTACACCTTC	CSAVTGGYGYTF
NA	many	TRBV20-1	TRBJ2-7	TGCAGTGCTAGAGGAACTAGCCCCCACGAGCAGTACTTC	CSARGTSPHEQYF
NA	NA	TRBV6-5	TRBJ2-2	TGTGCCAGCAGTTACCCGCTCGCCGGGGAGCTGTTTTTT	CASSYPLAGELFF
NA	many	TRBV7-2	TRBJ1-3	TGTGCCAGCAGCTTTGCTCGGTCGGCAGGCAACACCATATATTTT	CASSFARSAGNTIYF
TRBD2	NA	TRBV7-3	TRBJ2-1	TGTGCCAGCAGCTTAACAGGGCTAGCGGGGGCATACAATGAGCAGTTCTTC	CASSLTGLAGAYNEQFF
NA	many	TRBV7-2	TRBJ1-4	TGTGCCAGCAGCCGCGGGGCGGATGAAAAACTGTTTTTT	CASSRGADEKLFF
NA	many	TRBV7-2	TRBJ2-7	TGTGCCAGCAGCTTTACGGGCTCGTACGAGCAGTACTTC	CASSFTGSYEQYF
TRBD1	many	TRBV12-3/TRBV12-4	TRBJ2-7	TGTGCCAGCAGCAGCCACGGGACAGGGGCTGTCTACGAGCAGTACTTC	CASSSHGTGAVYEQYF
NA	many	TRBV6-5	TRBJ2-1	TGTGCCAGCAGTTACTCGAGCAAAACGGGAGAGCAGTTCTTC	CASSYSSKTGEQFF
TRBD2	many	TRBV7-3	TRBJ2-2	TGTGCCAGCAGTTTTGGGACTAGCAGTCTCAGTATTGGGGAGCTGTTTTTT	CASSFGTSSLSIGELFF
NA	many	TRBV5-1	TRBJ2-7	TGCGCCAGCAGTTTAAATACAGGACAACTCTACGAGCAGTACTTC	CASSLNTGQLYEQYF
TRBD2	few	TRBV5-1	TRBJ2-1	TGCGCCAGCAGCTCAGCGGGGGATGAGCAGTTCTTC	CASSSAGDEQFF
NA	few	TRBV18	TRBJ2-3	TGTGCCAGCTCACCGACAGCCATTAACCCAGATACGCAGTATTTT	CASSPTAINPDTQYF
NA	many	TRBV20-1	TRBJ1-5	TGCAGTACGAGACAGGCCCGTGGCAATCAGCCCCAGCATTTT	CSTRQARGNQPQHF
NA	many	TRBV12-3/TRBV12-4	TRBJ2-7	TGTGCCAGCAGCACAAGGACGAAGGGGGAGCAGTACTTC	CASSTRTKGEQYF
TRBD2	many	TRBV5-5	TRBJ2-3	TGTGCCAGCAGCACACGACTAGCGGGAGGTTCGACAGATACGCAGTATTTT	CASSTRLAGGSTDTQYF
NA	NA	TRBV19	TRBJ1-1	TGTGCCACCACCTCCTTACAGGGTTTCGGCACTGAAGCTTTCTTT	CATTSLQGFGTEAFF
TRBD2	many	TRBV20-1	TRBJ2-3	TGCAGTGCTCGGAGGACTAGCGGGACAGATACGCAGTATTTT	CSARRTSGTDTQYF
TRBD2	few	TRBV7-8	TRBJ2-1	TGTGCCAGCAGCTCGACTAGCGGGAACTACAATGAGCAGTTCTTC	CASSSTSGNYNEQFF
NA	NA	TRBV7-2	TRBJ1-1	TGTGCCAGCAGCTTCCCGGGAACTGAAGCTTTCTTT	CASSFPGTEAFF
TRBD1	many	TRBV18	TRBJ2-7	TGTGCCAGCTCACCATATGGACAGGCCTCCTACGAGCAGTACTTC	CASSPYGQASYEQYF
NA	many	TRBV6-1	TRBJ1-2	TGTGCCAGCAGAGCCCCTGGTAGGGGAGGTAACTATGGCTACACCTTC	CASRAPGRGGNYGYTF